The T cell receptor beta chain described here comes from a study of blood T cell dynamics during melanoma immunotherapy. Per germline, CDR1 SNHLY and CDR2 FYNNEI. V was cut by 6 bases and J by 13 bases, with 18 bases left in between. The CDR3 covers 13 residues. Specified time point: week 3, after first cycle of checkpoint inhibitor. TCRdb keeps only in-frame clones here, not all; method: immunoSEQ multiplex PCR. The sample includes over 9,500 clones, roughly 89% of them seen just once. Only a few counts were recorded for this clone. This rearrangement joins TRBV2 to TRBJ2-2, with D hard to call. This TCR came from a human donor with melanoma. This material consisted of blood, taken from a patient treated with checkpoint blockade. The CDR3 nucleotides are TGTGCCAGCAGGGGGATCCCCCAAGGTGGGCTGTTTTTT. It translates to CASRGIPQGGLFF. Variable domain in full (rest from reference TRBV2 and TRBJ2-2): EPEVTQTPSHQVTQMGQEVILRCVPISNHLYFYWYRQILGQKVEFLVSFYNNEISEKSEIFDDQFSVERPDGSNFTLKIRSTKLEDSAMYFCASRGIPQGGLFFGEGSRLTVL.